The 22 T cell receptor beta chains below come from one sample, sequenced in a study of blood T cell repertoires in COVID-19. Generated by immunoSEQ multiplex PCR, the TCRdb table keeps only in-frame clones and is missing some. Of approximately 28,000 clones in the sample, roughly 71% are singletons; the top ten hold about 16%. The material sequenced was peripheral blood. The receptors shown here come from a man aged 80 or over with active or convalescent COVID-19.

The V and J genes are TRBV5-4 and TRBJ2-7; D might be TRBD1 (6 bases). The germline V gene has CDR1 SGHNT and CDR2 YYREEE (reference sequence). This CDR3 comprises 16 residues. Trimming removed 4 bases at V and 0 bases at J, with 17 bases between. The CDR3 DNA reads TGTGCCAGCAGCCCAATGGGATCACAGGGCTCCTACGAGCAGTACTTC. It encodes CASSPMGSQGSYEQYF.

In this sample, this clone is medium-sized. This chain connects TRBV15 to TRBJ1-1, with 7 nucleotides matching TRBD1. The junction had 6 bases not matched to a gene; V was cut back by 0 bases and J by 11 bases. In germline, CDR1 is LNHNV, CDR2 YYDKDF (reference sequence). This CDR3 is built from 13 residues. The CDR3 DNA follows: TGTGCCACCAGCAGAGATTTCGACAGGGTGGCTTTCTTT. This codes for CATSRDFDRVAFF.

The V gene is TRBV13, the J gene TRBJ2-3, with 11 bases lining up with TRBD1. Germline V lookup: CDR1 PRHDT, CDR2 FYEKMQ (reference sequence). There are 16 residues in the CDR3. The V segment lost 4 bases and the J segment 3 bases; nucleotides outside the gene matches: 6. In DNA, the CDR3 is TGTGCCAGCAGCTCAGAAGGGACAGGGGGAACAGATACGCAGTATTTT. It codes for CASSSEGTGGTDTQYF.

This clone was observed a few times. The rearrangement uses TRBV7-2 and TRBJ2-3; 7 bases match TRBD2. The CDR3 sequence is 13 residues long. Germline trimming cut 5 bases from V and 6 bases from J; bases unmatched to any gene: 5. CDR1 and CDR2 (germline): SGHTA, FQGNSA. Here the CDR3 reads CASSLGGDDTQYF. The CDR3, as DNA: TGTGCCAGCAGCCTTGGGGGGGACGATACGCAGTATTTT.

The chain combines TRBV28 with TRBJ2-2; 11 positions match TRBD2. The CDR3 extends over 16 amino acids. CDR1 and CDR2 from the germline V gene are MDHEN and SYDVKM. The ends lost 6 bases at V and 9 bases at J; junction bases unmatched: 12. The CDR3 loop is CASSRLAGGLHRELFF. The CDR3 nucleotides read TGTGCCAGCAGCCGATTAGCGGGAGGGCTACACCGGGAGCTGTTTTTT. Drawing the rest from reference TRBV28 and TRBJ2-2, the complete variable domain is DVKVTQSSRYLVKRTGEKVFLECVQDMDHENMFWYRQDPGLGLRLIYFSYDVKMKEKGDIPEGYSVSREKKERFSLILESASTNQTSMYLCASSRLAGGLHRELFFGEGSRLTVL.

This clone came up once. V usage is TRBV2 and J usage is TRBJ1-2; D perhaps matches TRBD1 (5 bases). V was shortened by 4 bases and J by 6 bases, with 21 bases between the two germline ends. This CDR3 region has 16 residues. CDR1 and CDR2 (germline): SNHLY, FYNNEI. CDR3 in amino acids: CASSAREGRGPNGYTF. The CDR3 nucleotides read TGTGCCAGCAGTGCCCGTGAGGGGAGGGGTCCCAATGGCTACACCTTC. The whole variable domain, remainder taken from reference TRBV2 and TRBJ1-2, is EPEVTQTPSHQVTQMGQEVILRCVPISNHLYFYWYRQILGQKVEFLVSFYNNEISEKSEIFDDQFSVERPDGSNFTLKIRSTKLEDSAMYFCASSAREGRGPNGYTFGSGTRLTVV.

This chain connects TRBV29-1 to TRBJ2-2; D is possibly TRBD1 (6 bases). The CDR3 has 12 amino acids. V was shortened by 5 bases and J by 6 bases, with 10 bases between the two germline ends. The germline gives CDR1 SQVTM, CDR2 ANQGSEA. DNA for the CDR3: TGCAGCGTTCAACAGGGTCCCGGGGAGCTGTTTTTT. Amino acids: CSVQQGPGELFF.

V gene TRBV15 combines with J gene TRBJ2-7, with TRBD2 identical over 7 bases. Unmatched junction bases numbered 7, after V lost 3 bases and J lost 2 bases. Germline assignment: CDR1 LNHNV and CDR2 YYDKDF (reference sequence). The CDR3 loop spans 15 amino acids. The DNA for the CDR3 is TGTGCCACCAGCAGCGTGGGAGGGCCAACCTACGAGCAGTACTTC. Translated, it gives CATSSVGGPTYEQYF.

The rearrangement uses TRBV5-4 and TRBJ2-6; D is perhaps TRBD1 (5 bases). V lost 4 bases and J lost 0, with 11 bases in between. The germline V gene has CDR1 SGHNT and CDR2 YYREEE (reference sequence). The CDR3 is 16 amino acids. The CDR3 loop is CASSLRAPSGANVLTF. CDR3 nucleotide sequence: TGTGCCAGCAGCCTCAGGGCTCCCTCTGGGGCCAACGTCCTGACTTTC.

V is TRBV5-1 and J is TRBJ2-1, with 8 bases that match TRBD2. After removal of 6 bases from V and 0 bases from J, the junction contained 5 bases not matched to a gene. This CDR3 is built from 15 residues. Per germline, CDR1 SGHRS and CDR2 YFSETQ. The CDR3 sequence is CASTEAGASYNEQFF. CDR3 coding DNA: TGCGCCAGCACCGAAGCGGGGGCCTCCTACAATGAGCAGTTCTTC.

This chain links TRBV5-4 with TRBJ2-6, with 9 bases identical to TRBD2. The CDR3 sequence is 16 residues long. V gave up 0 bases and J gave up 4 bases; unmatched junction bases: 2. Germline V gene data show CDR1 as SGHNT and CDR2 as YYREEE (reference sequence). In DNA form, the CDR3 reads TGTGCCAGCAGCTTGGGTGGGACTAGCGGGGCCAACGTCCTGACTTTC. Its translation is CASSLGGTSGANVLTF.

The chain has TRBV7-9 and TRBJ2-1; D is perhaps TRBD2 (6 bases). The V end was cut by 2 bases, the J end by 6 bases, with 14 bases between. This CDR3 contains 15 residues. Germline lookup yields CDR1 SEHNR and CDR2 FQNEAQ (reference sequence). The CDR3 here is CASSLRDFNSNEQFF. The CDR3 DNA follows: TGTGCCAGCAGCTTAAGGGACTTTAATAGCAATGAGCAGTTCTTC. The whole variable domain, filled in from reference TRBV7-9 and TRBJ2-1, reads DTGVSQNPRHKITKRGQNVTFRCDPISEHNRLYWYRQTLGQGPEFLTYFQNEAQLEKSRLLSDRFSAERPKGSFSTLEIQRTEQGDSAMYLCASSLRDFNSNEQFFGPGTRLTVL.

The gene calls are TRBV7-2 and TRBJ2-3, with D perhaps TRBD2 (5 bases). In germline, CDR1 is SGHTA, CDR2 FQGNSA. CDR3 length equals 16 residues. The germline V and J ends were trimmed by 2 bases and 10 bases, with 22 bases remaining between them. This CDR3 is CASSLNRLAPWSAQYF. In DNA, the CDR3 is TGTGCCAGCAGCTTAAATAGGCTAGCTCCTTGGTCGGCGCAGTATTTT.

The rearrangement joins TRBV5-1 to TRBJ2-7; 10 nucleotides align to TRBD2. This CDR3 spans 15 amino acids. V was clipped by 4 bases and J by 0 bases; unmatched bases: 4. Looked up from germline, CDR1 is SGHRS and CDR2 is YFSETQ. Written as DNA, the CDR3 is TGCGCCAGCAGCACCGGACTAGCGGACTCCTACGAGCAGTACTTC. It specifies CASSTGLADSYEQYF.

The rearrangement links TRBV7-2 to TRBJ1-2; 9 bases align to TRBD1. This CDR3 has 18 residues. The germline CDR1 and CDR2 sequences are SGHTA and FQGNSA. The V and J ends lost 1 base and 2 bases, in that order; junction bases with no gene match: 11. CDR3 residues: CASSLVFTGGGRNYGYTF. In nucleotides, the CDR3 is TGTGCCAGCAGCTTAGTCTTCACAGGGGGCGGGCGGAACTATGGCTACACCTTC.

This rearrangement joins TRBV11-2 to TRBJ1-2, with 7 bases aligning to TRBD1. This CDR3 is 15 amino acids long. Germline V gene data show CDR1 as SGHAT and CDR2 as FQNNGV. V shed 5 bases and J 8 bases; nucleotides not matched to a gene: 14. DNA for the CDR3: TGTGCCAGCAGCGTAGGTGGCAGGGGGATGGACGGCTACACCTTC. Translation: CASSVGGRGMDGYTF.

The rearrangement uses TRBV18 and TRBJ1-1, with 8 bases aligning to TRBD1. V lost 5 bases, J lost 2 bases, and 4 bases stayed unmatched. Germline-derived CDR1 and CDR2 are KGHSH and LQKENI. The CDR3 runs 14 residues. CDR3 loop: CASSRDRSNTEAFF. Here the CDR3 DNA reads TGTGCCAGCTCAAGGGACAGGAGCAACACTGAAGCTTTCTTT.

This chain connects TRBV19 to TRBJ1-2, with D tentatively TRBD1 (5 bases). Per germline, CDR1 LNHDA and CDR2 SQIVND (reference sequence). The CDR3 length is 13 residues. Trimming took 6 bases from V and 8 from J, leaving 16 bases between them. Written as DNA, the CDR3 is TGTGCCAGTAGATCAGGGCCCGGTGGGGGCTACACCTTC. This sequence encodes CASRSGPGGGYTF. Combining the CDR3 with reference TRBV19 and TRBJ1-2 gives the whole variable domain DGGITQSPKYLFRKEGQNVTLSCEQNLNHDAMYWYRQDPGQGLRLIYYSQIVNDFQKGDIAEGYSVSREKKESFPLTVTSAQKNPTAFYLCASRSGPGGGYTFGSGTRLTVV.

V and J are TRBV12-3 or TRBV12-4 and TRBJ2-7, with unresolved D. The V end was cut by 6 bases, the J end by 1 base, with 4 bases between. CDR3 length: 11 residues. DNA for the CDR3: TGTGCCAGCAGCCCTTCCTACGAGCAGTACTTC. Translating it yields CASSPSYEQYF.

A few counts support this clone. The rearrangement uses TRBV7-7 and TRBJ1-2, with D hard to call. CDR1 and CDR2 (germline): SSHAT, FNYEAQ (reference sequence). The V gene lost 5 bases and the J gene lost 2 bases, with 21 bases spanning the gap. CDR3 size: 17 residues. The CDR3 loop is CASSPRGPKNLNYGYTF. Written as DNA, the CDR3 is TGTGCCAGCAGCCCTCGCGGCCCCAAGAACCTCAACTATGGCTACACCTTC. The full variable domain, with the rest looked up from reference TRBV7-7 and TRBJ1-2, is GAGVSQSPRYKVTKRGQDVTLRCDPISSHATLYWYQQALGQGPEFLTYFNYEAQPDKSGLPSDRFSAERPEGSISTLTIQRTEQRDSAMYRCASSPRGPKNLNYGYTFGSGTRLTVV.

The chain carries TRBV28 and TRBJ1-3; no reliable D call. Trimming left V 7 bases short and J 0 bases short, with 10 bases between. The CDR3 sequence is 14 residues long. The germline V gene has CDR1 MDHEN and CDR2 SYDVKM. CDR3 region: CASTPGSSGNTIYF. CDR3 coding DNA: TGTGCCAGCACACCGGGGTCCTCTGGAAACACCATATATTTT.

The chain uses TRBV27 and TRBJ1-1, with TRBD1 as a possible D gene (5 bases). CDR3 size: 15 residues. Trimming removed 2 bases from V and 0 bases from J, with 10 bases in between. The V gene's germline CDR1 is MNHEY and CDR2 SMNVEV (reference sequence). DNA for the CDR3: TGTGCCAGCAGTTTACTCGGGGGAATGAACACTGAAGCTTTCTTT. Its protein is CASSLLGGMNTEAFF.